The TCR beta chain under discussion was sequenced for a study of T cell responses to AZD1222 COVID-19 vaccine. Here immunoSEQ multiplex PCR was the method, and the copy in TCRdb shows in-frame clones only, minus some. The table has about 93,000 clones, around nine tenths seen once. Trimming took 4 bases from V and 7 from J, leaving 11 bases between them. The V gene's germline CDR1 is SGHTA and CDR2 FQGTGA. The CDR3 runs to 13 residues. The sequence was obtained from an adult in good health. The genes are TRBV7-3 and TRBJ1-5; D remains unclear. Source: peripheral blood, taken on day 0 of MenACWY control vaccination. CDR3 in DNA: TGTGCCAGCAGCTCAGGACGTGGACAGCCCCAGCATTTT. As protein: CASSSGRGQPQHF.